This T cell receptor beta chain was sequenced in a study of blood T cells in healthy people across ages. Findings of the study overall: It was the long-lived donors that had more naive CD4+ cells and higher diversity than aged donors.

CDR1 SNHLY and CDR2 FYNNEI come from the germline V gene. This CDR3 contains 12 residues. Turning to this clonotype: What it binds is unknown.

PCR was performed a second time for about 6 to 12 cycles using a sample-barcoded 5' primer and a J-beta primer mix. Each CDR3 protein gets one entry after TCRdb re-called the 5' RACE reads with MiXCR. The sample holds hundreds of thousands of distinct CDR3 sequences, 58% seen once. Sequenced input: blood. The clonotype was recovered from a man aged 25 to 45 in good health. The V call is TRBV2, the J call TRBJ2-4; unclear D gene. The J call may be wrong; the DNA end is better matched by TRBJ2-7. CDR3 DNA sequence: TGTGCCAGCAGCGTGGACGCGTACGAGCAGTACTTC. This translates into CASSVDAYEQYF.